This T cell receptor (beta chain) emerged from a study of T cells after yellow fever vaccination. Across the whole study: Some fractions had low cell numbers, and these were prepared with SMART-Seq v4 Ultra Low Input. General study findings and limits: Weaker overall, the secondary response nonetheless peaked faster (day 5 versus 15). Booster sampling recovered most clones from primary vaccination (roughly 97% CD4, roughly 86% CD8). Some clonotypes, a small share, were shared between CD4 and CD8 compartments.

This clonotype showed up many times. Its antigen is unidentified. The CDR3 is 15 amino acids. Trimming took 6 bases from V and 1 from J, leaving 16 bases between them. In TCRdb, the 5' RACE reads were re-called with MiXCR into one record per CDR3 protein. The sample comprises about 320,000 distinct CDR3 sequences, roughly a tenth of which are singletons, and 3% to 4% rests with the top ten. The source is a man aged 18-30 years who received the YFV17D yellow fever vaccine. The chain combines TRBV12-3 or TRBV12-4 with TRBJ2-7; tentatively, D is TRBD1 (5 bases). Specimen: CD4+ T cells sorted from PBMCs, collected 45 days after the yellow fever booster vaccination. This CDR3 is CASSVDRFPSYEQYF. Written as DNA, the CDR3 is TGTGCCAGCAGCGTTGACAGATTTCCATCCTACGAGCAGTACTTC.